These 23 T cell receptor beta chains were all obtained from the same sample, sequenced in a study of T cells in localized non-small cell lung cancer. The method was immunoSEQ multiplex PCR; TCRdb's version includes in-frame clones alone and lacks a portion of them. The sample has 70,000 to 100,000 clones; around 90% are singletons. Sequenced here: PBMCs, sampled before any cancer treatment. Receptors originate from a woman between 40 and 69 years old with stage II squamous cell lung carcinoma.

The gene calls are TRBV6-5 and TRBJ2-7; no definite D call. CDR1 is MNHEY and CDR2 is SVGAGI in the germline V gene. The CDR3 sequence is 11 residues long. With 5 bases removed from V and 4 bases from J, the gap between germline ends came to 6 bases. In nucleotides, the CDR3 is TGTGCCAGCAGTCCTAAGTACGAGCAGTACTTC. This translates into CASSPKYEQYF.

The chain has TRBV5-6 and TRBJ2-3; D is perhaps TRBD1 (5 bases). Germline-derived CDR1 and CDR2 are SGHDT and YYEEEE. Trimming stripped 7 bases from V and 3 bases from J, with 27 bases between. The CDR3 has 18 amino acids. CDR3: CASQGRWRTLHSTDTQYF. For the CDR3, the DNA is TGTGCCAGCCAGGGAAGATGGCGGACCCTCCACTCAACAGATACGCAGTATTTT. The variable domain in full, with the rest retrieved from reference TRBV5-6 and TRBJ2-3, is DAGVTQSPTHLIKTRGQQVTLRCSPKSGHDTVSWYQQALGQGPQFIFQYYEEEERQRGNFPDRFSGHQFPNYSSELNVNALLLGDSALYLCASQGRWRTLHSTDTQYFGPGTRLTVL.

This chain links TRBV5-4 with TRBJ2-1, with D perhaps TRBD2 (7 bases). This CDR3 is 16 amino acids long. V dropped 3 bases and J dropped 4 bases, with 17 bases sitting between them. The germline gives CDR1 SGHNT, CDR2 YYREEE (reference sequence). CDR3 nucleotides: TGTGCCAGCAGCTCTTCTGGCGGGGGCATTTACAATGAGCAGTTCTTC. Its protein product is CASSSSGGGIYNEQFF.

The chain joins TRBV27 to TRBJ1-2, with D unclear. The V end lost 3 bases, the J end lost 4 bases, and 12 bases lay between the germline ends. CDR3 size: 14 residues. CDR1 MNHEY and CDR2 SMNVEV come from the germline V gene (reference sequence). The DNA of the CDR3 is TGTGCCAGCAGTTTGGCGCGGTTTGGCTATGGCTACACCTTC. It specifies CASSLARFGYGYTF.

The chain's CDR3 is CASSFTGGGTEAFF. DNA for the CDR3: TGTGCCAGCAGTTTCACAGGGGGAGGCACTGAAGCTTTCTTT. The J gene is TRBJ1-1, the V gene TRBV6-5, with TRBD1 matching 8 bases. Germline V gene data show CDR1 as MNHEY and CDR2 as SVGAGI. The CDR3 sequence is 14 residues long. V shed 4 bases and J 4 bases; nucleotides not matched to a gene: 5.

As to this clone: The CDR3 does not end in the conserved phenylalanine or tryptophan, so this is likely a read error. V and J are TRBV25-1 and TRBJ1-2; TRBD1 aligns across 8 bases. CDR1 MGHDK and CDR2 SYGVNS come from the germline V gene. This CDR3 region has 14 residues. V lost 6 bases to trimming and J lost 0 bases; unmatched junction nucleotides: 3. CDR3 coding DNA: TGTGCCAGCAGCCGACAGGGGACTAACTATGGCTACACCCTC. Translated, it gives CASSRQGTNYGYTL.

The genes are TRBV18 and TRBJ1-1; TRBD1 aligns across 8 bases. This CDR3 comprises 13 residues. V was pared by 4 bases and J by 11 bases, with 9 bases of the junction left unmatched. Germline CDR1 is KGHSH and CDR2 is LQKENI. The CDR3 sequence is CASSQRQGYSAFF. CDR3 DNA sequence: TGTGCCAGCTCACAAAGACAGGGGTACAGTGCTTTCTTT.

The genes are TRBV21-1 and TRBJ2-1; TRBD2 is the table's D call, not checked against the DNA. TRBV21-1 is a pseudogene locus. This CDR3 is 10 amino acids long. CDR3 region: CATELAGGFF. The CDR3 DNA sequence: TGTGCCACGGAGCTCGCGGGCGGGTTCTTC.

The V call is TRBV27, the J call TRBJ1-1; D gene uncertain. There are 13 residues in the CDR3. With 3 bases removed from V and 4 bases from J, the gap between germline ends came to 9 bases. The germline gives CDR1 MNHEY, CDR2 SMNVEV (reference sequence). CDR3 DNA sequence: TGTGCCAGCAGTTTCCATGGCGGCACTGAAGCTTTCTTT. This gives the protein CASSFHGGTEAFF.

The chain recombines TRBV19 with TRBJ2-7, with 12 bases aligning to TRBD1. The CDR3 is 15 amino acids. The V and J ends lost 8 bases and 0 bases, in that order; junction bases with no gene match: 5. Germline-derived CDR1 and CDR2 are LNHDA and SQIVND (reference sequence). The CDR3 DNA reads as TGTGCCAGTTCAAGGGGACAGGGGGCCTCCTACGAGCAGTACTTC. It yields the protein CASSRGQGASYEQYF.

The DNA for the CDR3 is TGTGCCAGCAGCTCCGGACAGGGGGTCGTAGGCGAGCAGTACTTC. Protein: CASSSGQGVVGEQYF. This chain connects TRBV27 to TRBJ2-7; TRBD1 matches 10 bases. Trimming took 6 bases from V and 6 from J; bases not matched to a gene: 11. The CDR3 covers 15 residues. Germline-derived CDR1 and CDR2 are MNHEY and SMNVEV (reference sequence).

This rearrangement joins TRBV19 to TRBJ1-6; D is ambiguous. V was shortened by 3 bases and J by 8 bases, with 5 bases between the two germline ends. The germline V gene encodes CDR1 LNHDA and CDR2 SQIVND (reference sequence). The CDR3 is 12 amino acids. The CDR3 coding sequence is TGTGCCAGTAGTATCAAGGATTCACCCCTCCACTTT. Translated, it gives CASSIKDSPLHF.

The chain couples TRBV6-1 to TRBJ2-7, with 7 nucleotides matching TRBD2. Germline V gene sequence: CDR1 MNHNS, CDR2 SASEGT. V lost 2 bases, J lost 5 bases, and 9 bases stayed unmatched. The length of the CDR3 is 15 residues. The CDR3 DNA is TGTGCCAGCAGTGAATTGGGAGGGCAACCCAACGAGCAGTACTTC. It codes for CASSELGGQPNEQYF.

The chain links TRBV11-2 to TRBJ2-1; the D is unclear. The V end lost 4 bases, the J end lost 0 bases, and 10 bases lay between the germline ends. Germline V gene lookup returns CDR1 SGHAT and CDR2 FQNNGV. This CDR3 contains 15 residues. The CDR3 loop reads CASSSYSSSYNEQFF. In DNA form, the CDR3 reads TGTGCCAGCAGCTCCTACTCGAGCTCCTACAATGAGCAGTTCTTC.

V gene TRBV5-4 combines with J gene TRBJ1-2; TRBD1 might be the D (5 bases). The CDR3 consists of 14 residues. V lost 0 bases, J lost 7 bases, and 13 bases lay in between. Looked up from germline, CDR1 is SGHNT and CDR2 is YYREEE (reference sequence). The CDR3 region has the DNA TGTGCCAGCAGCTTGGTAGGAGGGGTTGGTGGCTACACCTTC. It translates to CASSLVGGVGGYTF.

The chain recombines TRBV7-9 with TRBJ2-5; TRBD1 might be the D (6 bases). Trimming removed 4 bases at V and 5 bases at J, with 20 bases between. The CDR3 loop spans 16 amino acids. Germline loops: CDR1 SEHNR, CDR2 FQNEAQ (reference sequence). Here the CDR3 DNA reads TGTGCCAGCAGCTCGGAAGGACAGTGGGTGAGGGAGACCCAGTACTTC. This gives the protein CASSSEGQWVRETQYF.

This chain uses TRBV6-5 with TRBJ1-2; weak D call: TRBD1 (5 bases). The CDR3 extends over 13 amino acids. V lost 6 bases to trimming and J lost 0 bases, with 8 bases between them. From germline, CDR1 is MNHEY and CDR2 SVGAGI. CDR3 DNA sequence: TGTGCCAGCAGGACAGCGACTAACTATGGCTACACCTTC. Translation: CASRTATNYGYTF.

This clone showed up just a few times. Germline and junction disagree at one end, which may indicate a read error. This sequence joins TRBV2 and TRBJ2-2; perhaps TRBD1 as D (6 bases). The CDR3 spans 14 residues. CDR1 and CDR2 (germline): SNHLY, FYNNEI. The CDR3: CASIQGPNTGELFF. CDR3 nucleotide sequence: TGTGCCAGCATCCAGGGGCCGAATACCGGGGAGCTGTTTTTT. The full variable domain, rest sourced from reference TRBV2 and TRBJ2-2, is EPEVTQTPSHQVTQMGQEVILRCVPISNHLYFYWYRQILGQKVEFLVSFYNNEISEKSEIFDDQFSVERPDGSNFTLKIRSTKLEDSAMYFCASIQGPNTGELFFGEGSRLTVL.

This sequence joins TRBV5-1 and TRBJ2-3; D remains unclear. The V gene lost 4 bases and the J gene lost 1 base, with 4 bases spanning the gap. Germline V gene data show CDR1 as SGHRS and CDR2 as YFSETQ. There are 12 residues in the CDR3. The CDR3 DNA follows: TGCGCCAGCAGCGCCGGCACAGATACGCAGTATTTT. Amino acids: CASSAGTDTQYF.

The gene calls are TRBV7-9 and TRBJ2-3; D remains unclear. Germline V gene lookup returns CDR1 SEHNR and CDR2 FQNEAQ (reference sequence). This CDR3 has 17 amino acids. V shed 4 bases and J shed 5 bases, with 22 bases lying between them. CDR3 sequence reads: CASSSQVQRIIGDTQYF. DNA of the CDR3: TGTGCCAGCAGCTCGCAGGTACAGCGAATCATTGGAGATACGCAGTATTTT.

The chain combines TRBV10-2 with TRBJ1-1, with D perhaps matching TRBD1 (5 bases). Per germline, CDR1 WSHSY and CDR2 SAAADI. This CDR3 is 13 amino acids long. V was pared by 3 bases and J by 4 bases, with 9 bases between. The CDR3 is CASSDGDATEAFF. CDR3 nucleotide sequence: TGCGCCAGCAGTGACGGGGACGCCACTGAAGCTTTCTTT.

The CDR3 spells CASSWGRGNSPLHF. CDR3 bases: TGTGCCAGCAGCTGGGGGAGGGGGAATTCACCCCTCCACTTT. The rearrangement joins TRBV6-5 to TRBJ1-6; tentative D call: TRBD1 (6 bases). The CDR3 length is 14 residues. Per germline, CDR1 MNHEY and CDR2 SVGAGI. The germline V and J ends were trimmed by 6 bases and 7 bases, with 13 bases remaining between them.

J is TRBJ2-6 and V is TRBV28, with D possibly being TRBD1 (5 bases). V gave up 3 bases and J gave up 2 bases, with 8 bases separating them. The CDR3 has 15 amino acids. CDR1 MDHEN and CDR2 SYDVKM come from the germline V gene. The CDR3, as DNA: TGTGCCAGCAGTTTTGCCAGGGCTGGGGCCAACGTCCTGACTTTC. This gives the protein CASSFARAGANVLTF.